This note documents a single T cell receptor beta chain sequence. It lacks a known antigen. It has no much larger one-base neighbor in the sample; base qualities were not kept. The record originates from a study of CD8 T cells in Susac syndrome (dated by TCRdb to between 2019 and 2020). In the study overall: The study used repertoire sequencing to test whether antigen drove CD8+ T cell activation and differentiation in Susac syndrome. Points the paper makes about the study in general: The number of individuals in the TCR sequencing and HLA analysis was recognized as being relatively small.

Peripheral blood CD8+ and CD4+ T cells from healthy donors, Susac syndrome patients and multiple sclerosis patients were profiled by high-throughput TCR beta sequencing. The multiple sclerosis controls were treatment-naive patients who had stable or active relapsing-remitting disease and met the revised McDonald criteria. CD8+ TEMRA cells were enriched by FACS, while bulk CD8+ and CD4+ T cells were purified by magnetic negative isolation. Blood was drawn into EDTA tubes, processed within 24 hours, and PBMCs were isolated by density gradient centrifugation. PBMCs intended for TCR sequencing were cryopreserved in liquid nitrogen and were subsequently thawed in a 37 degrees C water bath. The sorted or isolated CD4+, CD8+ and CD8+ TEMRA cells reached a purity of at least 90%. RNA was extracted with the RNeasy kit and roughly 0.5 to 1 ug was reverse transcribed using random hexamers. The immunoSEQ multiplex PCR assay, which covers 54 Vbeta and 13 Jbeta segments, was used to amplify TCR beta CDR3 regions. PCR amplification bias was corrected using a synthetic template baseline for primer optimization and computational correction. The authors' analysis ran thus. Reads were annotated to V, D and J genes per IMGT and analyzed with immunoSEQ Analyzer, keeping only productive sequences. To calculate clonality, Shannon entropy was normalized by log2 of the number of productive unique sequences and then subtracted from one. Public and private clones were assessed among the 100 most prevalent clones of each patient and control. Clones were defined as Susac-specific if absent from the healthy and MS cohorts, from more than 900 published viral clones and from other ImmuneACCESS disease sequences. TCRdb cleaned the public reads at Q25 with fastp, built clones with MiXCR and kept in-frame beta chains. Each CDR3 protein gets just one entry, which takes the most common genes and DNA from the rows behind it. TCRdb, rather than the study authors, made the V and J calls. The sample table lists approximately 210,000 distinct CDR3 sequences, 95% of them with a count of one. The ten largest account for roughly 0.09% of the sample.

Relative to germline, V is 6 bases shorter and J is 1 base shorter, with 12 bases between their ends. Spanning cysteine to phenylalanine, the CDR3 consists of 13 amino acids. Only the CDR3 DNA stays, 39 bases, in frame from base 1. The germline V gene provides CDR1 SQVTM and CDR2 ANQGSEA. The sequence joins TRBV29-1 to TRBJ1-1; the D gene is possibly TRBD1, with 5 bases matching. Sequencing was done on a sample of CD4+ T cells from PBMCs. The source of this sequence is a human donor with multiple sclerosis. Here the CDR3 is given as CSVSLGQNTEAFF. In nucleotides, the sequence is TGCAGCGTCTCACTAGGACAGAACACTGAAGCTTTCTTT.